The source of this TCR beta chain is a study of preoperative IRX-2 immunotherapy in early breast cancer. This clone was found a few times. Regarding treatment: preoperative locoregional IRX-2 cytokine immunotherapy. Preoperative locoregional IRX-2 cytokine immunotherapy was tested in the phase Ib source study. The germline V gene encodes CDR1 MNHGY and CDR2 SAAAGT. The CDR3 covers 13 residues. The V end was cut by 8 bases, the J end by 1 base, with 11 bases between. Clones were sequenced by immunoSEQ multiplex PCR, and TCRdb holds only the in-frame ones, with some missing. The sample lists more than 20,000 clones; 75% to 80% were seen once.

The TCR originated in a human donor with breast cancer. This sequence joins TRBV6-8 and TRBJ1-1; D gene uncertain. The sequences come from lymph node tissue, collected before IRX-2 immunotherapy. In DNA, the CDR3 is TGTGCCAGCTCCCCCATCGAGAACACTGAAGCTTTCTTT. This encodes CASSPIENTEAFF.